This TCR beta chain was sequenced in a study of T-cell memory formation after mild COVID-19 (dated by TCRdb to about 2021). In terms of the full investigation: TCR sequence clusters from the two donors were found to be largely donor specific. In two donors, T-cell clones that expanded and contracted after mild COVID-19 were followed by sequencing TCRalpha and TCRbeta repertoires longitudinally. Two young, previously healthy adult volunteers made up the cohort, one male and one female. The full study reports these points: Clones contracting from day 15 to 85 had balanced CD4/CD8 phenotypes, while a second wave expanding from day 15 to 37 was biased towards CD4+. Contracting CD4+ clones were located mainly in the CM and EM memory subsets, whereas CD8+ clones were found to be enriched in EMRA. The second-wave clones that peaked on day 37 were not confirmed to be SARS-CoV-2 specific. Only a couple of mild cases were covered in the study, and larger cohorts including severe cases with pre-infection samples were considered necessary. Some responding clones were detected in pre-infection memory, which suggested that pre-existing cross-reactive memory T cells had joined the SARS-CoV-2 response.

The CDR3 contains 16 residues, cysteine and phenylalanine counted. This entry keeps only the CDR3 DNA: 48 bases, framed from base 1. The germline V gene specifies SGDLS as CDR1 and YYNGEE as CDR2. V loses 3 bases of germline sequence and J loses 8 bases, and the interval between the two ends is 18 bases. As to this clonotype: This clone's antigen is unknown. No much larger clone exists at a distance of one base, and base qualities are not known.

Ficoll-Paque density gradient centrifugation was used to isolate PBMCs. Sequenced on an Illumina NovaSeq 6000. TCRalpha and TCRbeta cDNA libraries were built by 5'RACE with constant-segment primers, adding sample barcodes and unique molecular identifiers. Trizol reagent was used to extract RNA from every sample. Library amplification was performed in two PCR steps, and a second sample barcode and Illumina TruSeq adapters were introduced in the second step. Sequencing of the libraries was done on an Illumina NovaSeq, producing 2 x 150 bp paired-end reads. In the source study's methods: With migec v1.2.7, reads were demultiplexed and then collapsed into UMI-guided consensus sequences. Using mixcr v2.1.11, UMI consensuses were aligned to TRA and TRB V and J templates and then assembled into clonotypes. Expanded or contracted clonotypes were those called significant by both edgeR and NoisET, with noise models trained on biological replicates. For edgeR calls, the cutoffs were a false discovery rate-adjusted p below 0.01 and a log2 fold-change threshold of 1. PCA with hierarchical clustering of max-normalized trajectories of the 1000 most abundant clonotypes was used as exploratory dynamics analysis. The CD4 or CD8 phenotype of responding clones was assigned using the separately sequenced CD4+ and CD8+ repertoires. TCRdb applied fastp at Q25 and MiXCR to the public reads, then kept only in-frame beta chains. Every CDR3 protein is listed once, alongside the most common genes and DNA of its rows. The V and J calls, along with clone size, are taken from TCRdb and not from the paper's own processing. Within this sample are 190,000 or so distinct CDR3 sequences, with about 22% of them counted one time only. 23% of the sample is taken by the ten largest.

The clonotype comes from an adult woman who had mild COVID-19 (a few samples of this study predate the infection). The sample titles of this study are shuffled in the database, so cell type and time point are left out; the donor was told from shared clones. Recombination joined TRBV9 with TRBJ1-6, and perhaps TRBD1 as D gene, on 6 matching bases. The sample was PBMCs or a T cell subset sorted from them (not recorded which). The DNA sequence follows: TGTGCCAGCAGCGCCTCAGGGGAGGTGTCGGATTCACCCCTCCACTTT. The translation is CASSASGEVSDSPLHF.